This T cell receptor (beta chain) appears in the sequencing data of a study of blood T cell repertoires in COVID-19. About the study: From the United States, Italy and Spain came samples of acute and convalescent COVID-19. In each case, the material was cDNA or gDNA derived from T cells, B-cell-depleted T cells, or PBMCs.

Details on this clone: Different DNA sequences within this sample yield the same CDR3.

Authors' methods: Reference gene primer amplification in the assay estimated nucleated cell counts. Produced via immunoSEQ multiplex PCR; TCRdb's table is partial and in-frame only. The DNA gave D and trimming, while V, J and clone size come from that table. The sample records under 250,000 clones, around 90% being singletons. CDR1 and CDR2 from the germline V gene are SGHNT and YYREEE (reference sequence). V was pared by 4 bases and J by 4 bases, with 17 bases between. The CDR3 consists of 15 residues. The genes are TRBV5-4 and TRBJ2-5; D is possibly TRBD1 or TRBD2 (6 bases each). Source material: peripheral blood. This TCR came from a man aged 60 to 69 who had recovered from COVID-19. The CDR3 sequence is CASSLGGQGRETQYF. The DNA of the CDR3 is TGTGCCAGCAGCCTGGGGGGTCAGGGGCGAGAGACCCAGTACTTC.